Following are 27 T cell receptor beta chains from one sample sequenced in a study of shared clonotypes between healthy human individuals. The data were produced by immunoSEQ multiplex PCR, yet TCRdb's version contains in-frame clones alone and is incomplete. Here the sample spans some 700,000 clones, about 90% being singletons. The sample consisted of memory CD8+ T cells from PBMCs. The subset here: CD45RO+ cells pooled with CCR7-negative TemRA cells. Receptors were obtained from a man aged 18 to 29 in good health. Some clones in this sample may be carry-over from other donors' samples.

The chain combines TRBV29-1 with TRBJ1-1; D is ambiguous. Trimming removed 7 bases from V and 0 bases from J, with 18 bases in between. Germline CDR1 and CDR2: SQVTM and ANQGSEA. The CDR3 is 15 residues long. The CDR3 DNA reads as TGCAGCGCGGCCGGGGTACCAAGAATGAACACTGAAGCTTTCTTT. Protein product: CSAAGVPRMNTEAFF.

This clone has a handful of counts. The CDR3 sequence is CSVPKAAGRANTEAFF. The CDR3 DNA sequence: TGCAGCGTTCCAAAGGCGGCAGGGAGAGCGAACACTGAAGCTTTCTTT. The chain uses TRBV29-1 and TRBJ1-1; possible D gene TRBD1, 5 bases. CDR3 length: 16 residues. Germline V gives CDR1 SQVTM, CDR2 ANQGSEA. V was cut by 5 bases and J by 1 base, with 20 bases left in between. The full variable domain, its missing parts supplied by reference TRBV29-1 and TRBJ1-1, is SAVISQKPSRDICQRGTSLTIQCQVDSQVTMMFWYRQQPGQSLTLIATANQGSEATYESGFVIDKFPISRPNLTFSTLTVSNMSPEDSSIYLCSVPKAAGRANTEAFFGQGTRLTVV.

The rearrangement joins TRBV27 to TRBJ1-2; no clear D. CDR3 length equals 12 residues. Germline values: CDR1 MNHEY, CDR2 SMNVEV (reference sequence). Trimming removed 5 bases at V and 8 bases at J, with 12 bases between. The CDR3 DNA sequence: TGTGCCAGCAGTACCGGGGTGGAAGGCTACACCTTC. This sequence encodes CASSTGVEGYTF.

The rearrangement joins TRBV10-3 to TRBJ2-3, with TRBD1 as a possible D gene (5 bases). This CDR3 spans 14 amino acids. Trimming removed 11 bases at V and 4 bases at J, with 19 bases between. Germline CDR1 and CDR2: ENHRY and SYGVKD. The CDR3: CALRPNARADTQYF. CDR3 sequence (DNA): TGTGCCCTTCGACCGAACGCCAGGGCAGATACGCAGTATTTT.

The J gene is TRBJ1-1, the V gene TRBV28; a weak D match, TRBD1 (6 bases). The CDR3 loop spans 16 amino acids. Trimming took 3 bases from V and 3 from J, leaving 17 bases between them. Germline lookup yields CDR1 MDHEN and CDR2 SYDVKM. The CDR3 nucleotides read TGTGCCAGCAGTTTTTTCGCGGGGGGGGCTGACACTGAAGCTTTCTTT. Translation: CASSFFAGGADTEAFF.

The V gene is TRBV6-1, the J gene TRBJ2-7, with a tentative D call TRBD1 (5 bases). Germline V gene sequence: CDR1 MNHNS, CDR2 SASEGT. The ends were cut back, 3 bases at V and 6 bases at J, with 21 bases in the middle. This CDR3 region has 16 residues. The CDR3 coding sequence is TGTGCCAGCAGTGACCCCTCGGGCGTCCAAAGGGGCGAGCAGTACTTC. Amino acid sequence: CASSDPSGVQRGEQYF.

As for this clone: Mismatch with germline at one junction end may stem from a read error. Other nucleotide sequences in the sample specify the same CDR3. The chain combines TRBV7-9 with TRBJ2-7, with TRBD2 matching over 10 bases. The CDR3 totals 13 residues. Per the germline V gene, CDR1 is SEHNR and CDR2 is FQNEAQ (reference sequence). The CDR3 DNA sequence: TGTGCCAGCAGCCTAGCGGGAGCTTACGAGCAGTACTTC. Translated: CASSLAGAYEQYF.

The chain joins TRBV5-8 to TRBJ2-1; TRBD2 matches 12 bases. V lost 0 bases, J lost 10 bases, and 5 bases stayed unmatched. The CDR3 runs to 15 residues. Germline lookup yields CDR1 SGHTS and CDR2 YDEGEE. CDR3 loop: CASSLGLAGAEEQFF. In DNA form, the CDR3 reads TGTGCCAGCAGCTTGGGACTAGCGGGAGCGGAGGAGCAGTTCTTC.

This chain uses TRBV11-2 with TRBJ2-1, with D maybe TRBD2 (5 bases). The CDR3 extends over 15 amino acids. V lost 4 bases, J lost 4 bases, and 14 bases lay in between. CDR1 is SGHAT, CDR2 FQNNGV, per germline. This chain's CDR3 is CASSYPRAAYNEQFF. As DNA, the CDR3 is TGTGCCAGCAGCTACCCTAGAGCGGCGTACAATGAGCAGTTCTTC.

V is TRBV4-3 and J is TRBJ2-3; unclear D gene. CDR1 and CDR2 from the germline V gene are LGHNA and YSLEER. The CDR3 has 15 amino acids. Trimming took 1 base from V and 6 from J, leaving 14 bases between them. CDR3 protein: CASSQGLASPDTQYF. As DNA, the CDR3 is TGCGCCAGCAGCCAAGGACTGGCCTCCCCCGATACGCAGTATTTT.

CDR3 sequence: CASSLESGRGDTGELFF. CDR3 nucleotide sequence: TGTGCCAGCAGCTTGGAGTCAGGGAGGGGTGACACCGGGGAGCTGTTTTTT. V gene TRBV5-6 combines with J gene TRBJ2-2; TRBD2 matches at 7 bases. This CDR3 is built from 17 residues. Germline V gives CDR1 SGHDT, CDR2 YYEEEE. With 0 bases clipped from V and 3 bases from J, the junction kept 8 bases outside the gene matches.

The chain recombines TRBV13 with TRBJ1-4; 7 bases are a match to TRBD1. Germline V CDR1 and CDR2: PRHDT, FYEKMQ (reference sequence). The CDR3 totals 16 residues. The ends lost 4 bases at V and 0 bases at J; junction bases unmatched: 5. CDR3 coding DNA: TGTGCCAGCAGCTCAACAGGGGATTCAACTAATGAAAAACTGTTTTTT. Translating it yields CASSSTGDSTNEKLFF.

In the case of this clone: Other DNA sequences in the sample encode the same CDR3. This chain links TRBV6-1 with TRBJ1-5; 9 bases are shared with TRBD1. The CDR3 totals 14 residues. CDR1 is MNHNS, CDR2 SASEGT, per germline. J gave up 5 bases and V 6 bases, and 5 bases lay outside the gene matches. This CDR3 reads CASRETGGDQPQHF. The DNA for the CDR3 is TGTGCCAGCAGGGAAACAGGGGGCGATCAGCCCCAGCATTTT.

This chain joins TRBV4-3 and TRBJ2-1, with 9 positions matching TRBD2. The CDR3 consists of 16 residues. Trimming cost V 2 bases and J 6 bases; bases outside gene matches: 8. The germline gives CDR1 LGHNA, CDR2 YSLEER. The chain's CDR3 is CASSQNPGLAANEQFF. The CDR3 DNA follows: TGCGCCAGCAGCCAAAACCCGGGACTAGCTGCCAATGAGCAGTTCTTC.

This chain links TRBV10-3 with TRBJ2-2; D is ambiguous. CDR1 is ENHRY, CDR2 SYGVKD, per germline. V was clipped by 4 bases and J by 3 bases, with 3 bases between them. CDR3 length: 12 residues. The CDR3 protein is CAISGDTGELFF. As DNA, the CDR3 is TGTGCCATCAGTGGGGACACCGGGGAGCTGTTTTTT.

This chain connects TRBV27 to TRBJ2-3, with TRBD2 identical over 11 bases. The CDR3 loop spans 18 amino acids. J gave up 4 bases and V 0 bases, and 9 bases lay outside the gene matches. Germline assignment: CDR1 MNHEY and CDR2 SMNVEV (reference sequence). This CDR3 is CASSLSSSGRAPADTQYF. CDR3 in DNA: TGTGCCAGCAGTTTATCGAGTAGCGGGAGGGCCCCCGCAGATACGCAGTATTTT.

This clone was seen a single time. V is TRBV11-2 and J is TRBJ1-1; TRBD1 matches at 9 bases. Per germline, CDR1 SGHAT and CDR2 FQNNGV. Trimming removed 4 bases from V and 7 bases from J; junction bases left unmatched: 4. The CDR3 length is 13 residues. DNA of the CDR3: TGTGCCAGCAGCTCGTGGACAGGGGTTGAAGCTTTCTTT. It is translated as CASSSWTGVEAFF.

The chain employs TRBV11-2 and TRBJ2-6; D perhaps matches TRBD1 (7 bases). The length of the CDR3 is 19 residues. Germline V gives CDR1 SGHAT, CDR2 FQNNGV. Deletions cut 1 base from V and 2 bases from J, with 18 bases between. This chain's CDR3 is CASSLGARQGGAGANVLTF. DNA for the CDR3: TGTGCCAGCAGCTTAGGAGCCCGACAGGGAGGAGCTGGGGCCAACGTCCTGACTTTC.

This rearrangement joins TRBV2 to TRBJ1-1; maybe TRBD1 (5 bases). V shed 7 bases and J shed 4 bases, with 13 bases lying between them. Germline CDR1 reads SNHLY; CDR2 reads FYNNEI. This CDR3 spans 13 amino acids. CDR3 sequence (DNA): TGTGCCAGCATGTCGCAGGGACTCACTGAAGCTTTCTTT. Encoded protein: CASMSQGLTEAFF.

The V and J genes are TRBV28 and TRBJ1-3; D is unclear. Germline V lookup: CDR1 MDHEN, CDR2 SYDVKM. The germline V and J ends were trimmed by 6 bases and 1 base, with 10 bases remaining between them. The CDR3 runs 14 residues. CDR3 in DNA: TGTGCCAGCAGCTGGCGGGCTTCTGGAAACACCATATATTTT. It codes for CASSWRASGNTIYF.

This chain joins TRBV7-9 and TRBJ2-3, with 8 bases fitting TRBD2. CDR3 length equals 17 residues. Unmatched junction bases numbered 11, after V lost 0 bases and J lost 6 bases. Germline V gene data show CDR1 as SEHNR and CDR2 as FQNEAQ (reference sequence). As DNA, the CDR3 is TGTGCCAGCAGCTTAGCGCCACCGGGACTAGGGGCTGATACGCAGTATTTT. Translating it yields CASSLAPPGLGADTQYF. Filled out from reference TRBV7-9 and TRBJ2-3, the complete variable domain reads DTGVSQNPRHKITKRGQNVTFRCDPISEHNRLYWYRQTLGQGPEFLTYFQNEAQLEKSRLLSDRFSAERPKGSFSTLEIQRTEQGDSAMYLCASSLAPPGLGADTQYFGPGTRLTVL.

This rearrangement joins TRBV15 to TRBJ2-5, with D possibly TRBD1 on 7 matching bases. The CDR3 has 17 amino acids. V lost 4 bases and J 5 bases, leaving 23 bases between the germline ends. From germline, CDR1 is LNHNV and CDR2 YYDKDF (reference sequence). CDR3: CATSTSQGGPIRETQYF. The CDR3, as DNA: TGTGCCACCAGCACCAGTCAGGGGGGCCCCATAAGGGAGACCCAGTACTTC. The full variable domain, rest sourced from reference TRBV15 and TRBJ2-5, is DAMVIQNPRYQVTQFGKPVTLSCSQTLNHNVMYWYQQKSSQAPKLLFHYYDKDFNNEADTPDNFQSRRPNTSFCFLDIRSPGLGDTAMYLCATSTSQGGPIRETQYFGPGTRLLVL.

As to this clone: This CDR3 is also generated by other DNA sequences in the sample. The chain joins TRBV19 to TRBJ2-7; D gene uncertain. CDR1 is LNHDA and CDR2 is SQIVND in the germline V gene (reference sequence). The germline V and J ends were trimmed by 0 bases and 4 bases, with 4 bases remaining between them. The CDR3 has 12 residues. CDR3 sequence reads: CASSIDSYEQYF. CDR3 DNA sequence: TGTGCCAGTAGTATAGACAGTTACGAGCAGTACTTC.

This chain links TRBV15 with TRBJ2-5; D perhaps matches TRBD1 (6 bases). The V gene lost 4 bases and the J gene lost 0 bases, with 12 bases spanning the gap. The CDR3 has 15 amino acids. CDR1 LNHNV and CDR2 YYDKDF come from the germline V gene (reference sequence). CDR3 DNA: TGTGCCACCAGCATCGACAGGAGGTACCAAGAGACCCAGTACTTC. The encoded protein is CATSIDRRYQETQYF.

The chain combines TRBV7-9 with TRBJ2-7; D call uncertain. The V end was cut by 0 bases, the J end by 1 base, with 13 bases between. This CDR3 contains 16 residues. Germline V gene lookup returns CDR1 SEHNR and CDR2 FQNEAQ (reference sequence). CDR3 in amino acids: CASSLASGIGSYEQYF. The CDR3 DNA follows: TGTGCCAGCAGCTTAGCGTCTGGTATAGGTTCCTACGAGCAGTACTTC.

The chain uses TRBV30 and TRBJ2-1; D gene ambiguous. The germline CDR1 and CDR2 sequences are GTSNPN and SVGIG (reference sequence). Trimming took off 4 bases at V and 0 bases at J, with 10 bases between the two ends. The CDR3 is 14 amino acids. The CDR3 loop is CAWMHQPSYNEQFF. As DNA, the CDR3 is TGTGCCTGGATGCATCAGCCCTCCTACAATGAGCAGTTCTTC.

The chain is built from TRBV27 and TRBJ2-3; D not certain. Germline CDR1 reads MNHEY; CDR2 reads SMNVEV (reference sequence). The CDR3 length is 15 residues. Trimming removed 0 bases at V and 0 bases at J, with 7 bases between. The chain's CDR3 is CASSLSSASTDTQYF. DNA of the CDR3: TGTGCCAGCAGTTTATCATCAGCGAGCACAGATACGCAGTATTTT.